The 16 T cell receptor beta chains reported below all come from one sample, sequenced in a study of PD-L1 blockade in urothelial cancer. Sequenced by immunoSEQ multiplex PCR; TCRdb stores in-frame clones only, minus some. Of some 110,000 clones listed, 75% to 95% are singletons. As for time point: peripheral blood 6 weeks after treatment start. This specimen consisted of PBMCs, obtained around atezolizumab (anti-PD-L1) treatment. The receptors shown here come from a man between 60 and 75 years old with urothelial cancer.

This chain connects TRBV10-1 to TRBJ2-3, with TRBD2 as a possible D gene (6 bases). Trimming shortened V by 0 bases and J by 0 bases, and 10 bases separated the two germline ends. CDR1 is WNHNN, CDR2 SYGVQD, per germline (reference sequence). The CDR3 sequence is 16 residues long. The CDR3 here is CASSESRGLSTDTQYF. CDR3 nucleotide sequence: TGCGCCAGCAGTGAGTCGCGCGGACTAAGCACAGATACGCAGTATTTT.

The V gene is TRBV19, the J gene TRBJ1-1, with 8 positions matching TRBD1. Trimming took 3 bases from V and 5 from J; bases not matched to a gene: 5. Germline-derived CDR1 and CDR2 are LNHDA and SQIVND (reference sequence). The CDR3 runs 14 residues. CDR3 coding DNA: TGTGCCAGTAGTATTCAGGGGGCCGAAACTGAAGCTTTCTTT. Amino acid sequence: CASSIQGAETEAFF.

The chain links TRBV6-1 to TRBJ2-3; 10 bases map to TRBD2. Germline loops: CDR1 MNHNS, CDR2 SASEGT. This CDR3 contains 15 residues. Trimming cost V 6 bases and J 1 base; bases outside gene matches: 4. The CDR3, as DNA: TGTGCCAGCAGGATAGCGGGAGGACGCACAGATACGCAGTATTTT. Residues: CASRIAGGRTDTQYF.

This clone was counted a few times. V and J are TRBV5-6 and TRBJ2-7, with D uncertain. Trimming shortened V by 2 bases and J by 0 bases, and 9 bases separated the two germline ends. The CDR3 covers 14 residues. Per the germline V gene, CDR1 is SGHDT and CDR2 is YYEEEE. The CDR3 protein is CASSFQQSSYEQYF. CDR3 sequence (DNA): TGTGCCAGCAGCTTTCAACAGAGCTCCTACGAGCAGTACTTC.

The J gene is TRBJ1-5, the V gene TRBV30; D not certain. Germline V gene lookup returns CDR1 GTSNPN and CDR2 SVGIG (reference sequence). V gave up 1 base and J gave up 0 bases, with 4 bases separating them. This CDR3 has 13 amino acids. CDR3 coding DNA: TGTGCCTGGAGTGACTATAGCAATCAGCCCCAGCATTTT. Encoded protein: CAWSDYSNQPQHF.

The chain is built from TRBV7-6 and TRBJ2-5; D not certain. With 0 bases removed from V and 3 bases from J, the gap between germline ends came to 5 bases. Germline V gene sequence: CDR1 SGHVS, CDR2 FNYEAQ. This CDR3 region has 13 residues. The CDR3 nucleotides are TGTGCCAGCAGCTTAGCCCAAAAAGAGACCCAGTACTTC. It is translated as CASSLAQKETQYF.

The chain is built from TRBV6-1 and TRBJ2-5; D unclear. The CDR3 sequence is 16 residues long. V was pared by 1 base and J by 2 bases, with 14 bases between. CDR1 is MNHNS and CDR2 is SASEGT in the germline V gene. In DNA, the CDR3 is TGTGCCAGCAGTGAAGGATTCCTCCTAGAGCAAGAGACCCAGTACTTC. Translating it yields CASSEGFLLEQETQYF.

The V gene is TRBV6-1, the J gene TRBJ2-7; D unresolved. The V gene lost 10 bases and the J gene lost 0 bases, with 16 bases spanning the gap. Per the germline V gene, CDR1 is MNHNS and CDR2 is SASEGT. CDR3 length: 14 residues. The chain's CDR3 is CATGDSFSSYEQYF. In DNA, the CDR3 is TGTGCCACCGGTGATTCCTTCAGCTCCTACGAGCAGTACTTC.

This chain connects TRBV11-2 to TRBJ2-7; D possibly corresponds to TRBD2 (5 bases). Trimming took 5 bases from V and 2 from J, leaving 10 bases between them. This CDR3 comprises 13 residues. The germline V gene encodes CDR1 SGHAT and CDR2 FQNNGV. The CDR3 coding sequence is TGTGCCAGCAGCGTTGGAGGTGCCTACGAGCAGTACTTC. This gives the protein CASSVGGAYEQYF.

The rearrangement uses TRBV10-1 and TRBJ2-1; 9 positions match TRBD2. Losses at the gene ends were 0 bases for V and 2 bases for J; bases not matched to a gene: 2. The CDR3 runs to 16 residues. From germline, CDR1 is WNHNN and CDR2 SYGVQD (reference sequence). The CDR3 DNA reads TGCGCCAGCAGTGAGTCTGCGGGGGGGGCCTACAATGAGCAGTTCTTC. As protein: CASSESAGGAYNEQFF.

V and J are TRBV5-1 and TRBJ2-3; tentatively, D is TRBD2 (5 bases). Germline CDR1 SGHRS, CDR2 YFSETQ. CDR3 size: 15 residues. V was pared by 0 bases and J by 1 base, with 9 bases between. The CDR3 loop is CASSLAWRGTDTQYF. The CDR3 DNA reads TGCGCCAGCAGCTTGGCTTGGCGGGGCACAGATACGCAGTATTTT.

The V gene is TRBV4-2, the J gene TRBJ2-7; D possibly corresponds to TRBD1 (6 bases). From germline, CDR1 is LGHNA and CDR2 YNFKEQ. V lost 6 bases to trimming and J lost 6 bases, with 15 bases between them. The CDR3 loop spans 13 amino acids. The CDR3 DNA follows: TGTGCCAGCAGACCACAGGGTTCGAGCGAGCAGTACTTC. It specifies CASRPQGSSEQYF.

This clone has only a few counts. This chain uses TRBV7-8 with TRBJ1-5; no firm D call. This CDR3 is 13 amino acids long. V lost 3 bases and J lost 2, with 5 bases in between. Per the germline V gene, CDR1 is SGHVS and CDR2 is FQNEAQ. CDR3 amino acids: CASSFGRNQPQHF. The DNA of the CDR3 is TGTGCCAGCAGCTTCGGTCGCAATCAGCCCCAGCATTTT.

The chain employs TRBV5-1 and TRBJ1-2; TRBD1 aligns across 7 bases. Germline V gene data show CDR1 as SGHRS and CDR2 as YFSETQ. V shed 3 bases, J shed 2 bases, and the junction held 4 bases outside the gene matches. This CDR3 contains 14 residues. CDR3 sequence reads: CASSSTGSNYGYTF. The DNA of the CDR3 is TGCGCCAGCAGCTCGACAGGGTCAAACTATGGCTACACCTTC.

The chain has TRBV6-5 and TRBJ1-2, with 8 bases fitting TRBD1. The germline V gene has CDR1 MNHEY and CDR2 SVGAGI. The J segment lost 2 bases and the V segment lost 1 base, leaving 0 bases of the junction unmatched. The CDR3 spans 14 residues. The CDR3 DNA reads TGTGCCAGCAGTTACTACAGGGGGAACTATGGCTACACCTTC. It is translated as CASSYYRGNYGYTF.

V is TRBV29-1 and J is TRBJ2-1, with 10 bases aligning to TRBD2. Germline V CDR1 and CDR2: SQVTM, ANQGSEA. This CDR3 comprises 14 residues. J was trimmed by 2 bases and V by 4 bases; bases with no gene match: 2. Here the CDR3 DNA reads TGCAGCGTTGGACTAGCGGGTGCCTACAATGAGCAGTTCTTC. Translation: CSVGLAGAYNEQFF.